This T cell receptor beta chain derives from a study of CD8+ T cells in alopecia areata. Treatment here: oral pan-JAK inhibitor, 5-10 mg twice daily. Germline V gene lookup returns CDR1 MNHEY and CDR2 SVGAGI. The CDR3 consists of 14 residues. The J segment lost 1 base and the V segment lost 2 bases, leaving 1 base of the junction unmatched. General study points: Mice showed TCR sharing more clearly than patients did, possibly owing to HLA.

With regard to this clone: Its specificity is unknown.

Reverse transcription of extracted RNA yielded cDNA, which provided the sequencing template. Only in-frame clones appear in the TCRdb table, and some are missing; sequencing was by immunoSEQ multiplex PCR. In the table there are about 90,000 clones, about 40% of which are singletons. The clonotype was recovered from a human donor with alopecia areata. The chain recombines TRBV6-5 with TRBJ1-2, with TRBD1 matching 7 bases. The sequencing used CD8+ T cells sorted from blood, collected at week 24, from a patient treated with tofacitinib. CDR3 residues: CASSYGQVNYGYTF. DNA of the CDR3: TGTGCCAGCAGTTACGGACAGGTTAACTATGGCTACACCTTC.